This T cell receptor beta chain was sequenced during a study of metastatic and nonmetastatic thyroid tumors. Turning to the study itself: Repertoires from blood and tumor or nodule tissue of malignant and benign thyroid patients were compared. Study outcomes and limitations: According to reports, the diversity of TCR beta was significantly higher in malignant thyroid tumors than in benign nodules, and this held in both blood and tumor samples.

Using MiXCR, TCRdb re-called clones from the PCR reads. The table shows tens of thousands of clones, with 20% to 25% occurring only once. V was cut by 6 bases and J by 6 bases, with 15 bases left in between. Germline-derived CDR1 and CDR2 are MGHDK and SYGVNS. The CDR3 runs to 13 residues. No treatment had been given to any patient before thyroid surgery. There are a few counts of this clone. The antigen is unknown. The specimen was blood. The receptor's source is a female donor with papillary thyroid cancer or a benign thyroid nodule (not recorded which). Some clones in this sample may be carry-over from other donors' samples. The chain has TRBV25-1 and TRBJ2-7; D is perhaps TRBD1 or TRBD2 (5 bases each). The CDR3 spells CASRERGECEQYF. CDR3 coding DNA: TGTGCCAGCAGGGAGAGGGGCGAGTGCGAGCAGTACTTC.